The next 10 T cell receptor beta chains were all read from a single sample in a study of OX40 agonist ivuxolimab in advanced cancers. Profiled with immunoSEQ multiplex PCR; TCRdb holds only in-frame clones, not every one. The sample holds approximately 60,000 clones; under 85% are singletons and the top ten take 6.3%. The sample in question was CD4+ or CD8+ T cells sorted from blood, obtained in a trial of the OX40 agonist ivuxolimab. All receptors derive from an adult with an advanced solid tumor such as melanoma, head and neck, liver or kidney cancer.

The V call is TRBV7-9, the J call TRBJ2-7, with D hard to call. Germline loops: CDR1 SEHNR, CDR2 FQNEAQ (reference sequence). The germline V and J ends were trimmed by 0 bases and 0 bases, with 6 bases remaining between them. This CDR3 spans 14 amino acids. In DNA form, the CDR3 reads TGTGCCAGCAGCTTAGCGGTGGCCTCCTACGAGCAGTACTTC. It yields the protein CASSLAVASYEQYF. Using reference TRBV7-9 and TRBJ2-7 for the parts outside the CDR3, the full variable domain is DTGVSQNPRHKITKRGQNVTFRCDPISEHNRLYWYRQTLGQGPEFLTYFQNEAQLEKSRLLSDRFSAERPKGSFSTLEIQRTEQGDSAMYLCASSLAVASYEQYFGPGTRLTVT.

The gene calls are TRBV5-6 and TRBJ1-4, with 7 bases identical to TRBD1. V trimming: 4 bases; J trimming: 7 bases; junction bases outside the gene matches: 10. The V gene's germline CDR1 is SGHDT and CDR2 YYEEEE. The CDR3 totals 15 residues. The CDR3 is CASSLTGAPSEKLFF. CDR3 bases: TGTGCCAGCAGCCTAACAGGGGCCCCTAGTGAAAAACTGTTTTTT.

Concerning this clone: Being one base from a much bigger clone, this may be a read error. J is TRBJ2-5 and V is TRBV2; TRBD2 aligns across 14 bases. From germline, CDR1 is SNHLY and CDR2 FYNNEI. The CDR3 has 15 residues. V lost 7 bases and J lost 3; bases outside the gene matches: 4. The CDR3 sequence is CASTLGLAGEETQYF. The CDR3 nucleotides read TGTGCCAGCACCCTGGGACTAGCGGGAGAAGAGACCCAGTACTTC.

This clone was recorded a few times. The CDR3 nucleotides are TGTGCCAGCAGTGAAGAAATGACAGGGAGATACGAGCAGTACTTC. Residues: CASSEEMTGRYEQYF. This sequence joins TRBV2 and TRBJ2-5; 7 nucleotides match TRBD1. The J call is in doubt because the DNA end fits TRBJ2-7 better. The CDR3 sequence is 15 residues long. Germline CDR1 is SNHLY and CDR2 is FYNNEI.

The chain combines TRBV5-4 with TRBJ1-5; 7 bases are shared with TRBD1. With 1 base clipped from V and 4 bases from J, the junction kept 8 bases outside the gene matches. In germline, CDR1 is SGHNT, CDR2 YYREEE (reference sequence). The CDR3 runs to 16 residues. CDR3 sequence: CASSLYPGQSNQPQHF. The DNA for the CDR3 is TGTGCCAGCAGCTTGTACCCGGGACAGTCGAATCAGCCCCAGCATTTT.

This clone occurred a few times. This chain joins TRBV7-9 and TRBJ1-2, with D perhaps matching TRBD1 (6 bases). V gave up 1 base and J gave up 3 bases, with 12 bases separating them. The CDR3 consists of 15 residues. Germline CDR1 SEHNR, CDR2 FQNEAQ (reference sequence). Here the CDR3 DNA reads TGTGCCAGCAGCTTAGTTGGGCAGGGGTACTATGGCTACACCTTC. It yields the protein CASSLVGQGYYGYTF.

The rearrangement uses TRBV11-2 and TRBJ1-5, with D unresolved. With 0 bases removed from V and 3 bases from J, the gap between germline ends came to 9 bases. The V gene's germline CDR1 is SGHAT and CDR2 FQNNGV. This CDR3 is built from 15 residues. The CDR3 spells CASSLDWQSNQPQHF. The CDR3 nucleotides are TGTGCCAGCAGCTTAGATTGGCAGTCCAATCAGCCCCAGCATTTT.

CDR3 amino acids: CASSVVDYGYTF. The CDR3 DNA is TGTGCCAGCAGCGTAGTCGACTATGGCTACACCTTC. The chain couples TRBV9 to TRBJ1-2; no firm D call. V was trimmed by 0 bases and J by 3 bases, leaving 3 bases between them. There are 12 residues in the CDR3. CDR1 SGDLS and CDR2 YYNGEE come from the germline V gene.

This chain uses TRBV11-1 with TRBJ1-1; TRBD1 agrees at 9 bases. V lost 3 bases to trimming and J lost 5 bases; unmatched junction nucleotides: 7. Germline V gene sequence: CDR1 SGHAT, CDR2 FQDESV (reference sequence). The CDR3 has 15 amino acids. CDR3 coding DNA: TGTGCCAGCAGCTTGCTGACAGGGGGGTCAACTGAAGCTTTCTTT. Residues: CASSLLTGGSTEAFF. The full variable domain, rest sourced from reference TRBV11-1 and TRBJ1-1, is EAEVAQSPRYKITEKSQAVAFWCDPISGHATLYWYRQILGQGPELLVQFQDESVVDDSQLPKDRFSAERLKGVDSTLKIQPAELGDSAMYLCASSLLTGGSTEAFFGQGTRLTVV.

V is TRBV30 and J is TRBJ1-6; D perhaps matches TRBD1 (5 bases). The CDR3 is made up of 12 amino acids. Germline CDR1 is GTSNPN and CDR2 is SVGIG (reference sequence). The ends were cut back, 1 base at V and 10 bases at J, with 8 bases in the middle. CDR3 amino acids: CAWSAGPSPLHF. The CDR3 DNA is TGTGCCTGGAGTGCAGGGCCCTCACCCCTCCACTTT.